Below, 14 T cell receptor beta chains from the same sample are listed, as sequenced in a study of T cell repertoires in cytomegalovirus infection (dated by TCRdb to about 2019). Their recognized antigens are unknown. The listed sequencing device is Illumina HiSeq 1500. TCRdb reran the public reads through fastp at Q25 and MiXCR, keeping productive beta chains. Identical CDR3 proteins give one entry, which carries the most common genes and DNA. The sample data list approximately 120,000 distinct CDR3 sequences, and around 32% of these were observed just once. The leading ten clones occupy roughly 58% of the sample. Explained via the paper, the treatment or condition label denotes: in vitro stimulation with specific CMV peptide epitopes to enrich CMV-specific T cells. The sample consisted of CD8+ T cells from cultured PBMCs, taken from culture after CMV antigen stimulation. Receptors were obtained from a human donor in good health (CMV status not recorded). Some clones in this sample may be carry-over from other donors' samples.

This clonotype was counted a few times. The chain recombines TRBV7-6 with TRBJ1-4; TRBD1 agrees at 8 bases. The CDR3 has 15 residues. CDR1 SGHVS and CDR2 FNYEAQ come from the germline V gene. J lost 5 bases, V lost 4 bases, and 6 bases had no gene match. The CDR3 loop reads CASSYGQGGNEKLFF. The DNA for the CDR3 is TGTGCCAGCAGCTACGGACAGGGTGGAAATGAAAAACTGTTTTTT.

This clonotype was picked up a small number of times. The chain links TRBV28 to TRBJ2-3; TRBD1 matches at 7 bases. The V and J ends lost 2 bases and 2 bases, in that order; junction bases with no gene match: 13. The germline V gene encodes CDR1 MDHEN and CDR2 SYDVKM. CDR3 length: 18 residues. This chain's CDR3 is CASSLKTGYSFDTDTQYF. In DNA form, the CDR3 reads TGTGCCAGCAGTTTAAAGACAGGGTATTCTTTCGACACAGATACGCAGTATTTT.

V is TRBV9 and J is TRBJ1-1; 7 bases align to TRBD1. The CDR3 has 12 amino acids. V shed 3 bases, J shed 11 bases, and the junction held 7 bases outside the gene matches. Germline V lookup: CDR1 SGDLS, CDR2 YYNGEE. The CDR3 sequence: CASSAGGRDAFF. As DNA, the CDR3 is TGTGCCAGCAGCGCAGGGGGGAGAGATGCTTTCTTT.

The chain is built from TRBV27 and TRBJ2-7; no definite D call. The CDR3 runs 10 residues. Germline CDR1 reads MNHEY; CDR2 reads SMNVEV (reference sequence). V was shortened by 8 bases and J by 6 bases, with 8 bases between the two germline ends. The CDR3 sequence is CASPVPEQYF. The DNA for the CDR3 is TGTGCCAGCCCTGTCCCCGAGCAGTACTTC.

About this clonotype: A single base separates this from a much larger clone, so it may be a read error. The chain has TRBV7-6 and TRBJ1-2; D possibly corresponds to TRBD1 (6 bases). CDR1 SGHVS and CDR2 FNYEAQ come from the germline V gene. With 5 bases removed from V and 4 bases from J, the gap between germline ends came to 17 bases. The CDR3 contains 15 residues. The chain's CDR3 is CASSTSWGAGYGYTF. The CDR3 DNA reads as TGTGCCAGCAGCACGAGTTGGGGGGCTGGCTATGGCTACACCTTC.

The chain recombines TRBV12-3 or TRBV12-4 with TRBJ2-7, with D perhaps matching TRBD1 or TRBD2 (5 bases each). Deletions cut 7 bases from V and 3 bases from J, with 10 bases between. This CDR3 is built from 12 residues. This CDR3 is CASTPGGYEQYF. As DNA, the CDR3 is TGTGCCAGCACCCCTGGGGGCTACGAGCAGTACTTC.

This clonotype was recorded at least ten times. The chain couples TRBV7-8 to TRBJ1-1, with D perhaps TRBD1 (5 bases). The CDR3 runs to 15 residues. V lost 2 bases to trimming and J lost 0 bases, with 10 bases between them. Germline CDR1 reads SGHVS; CDR2 reads FQNEAQ. The CDR3 DNA is TGTGCCAGCAGCTTACAGGGATTGTTGAACACTGAAGCTTTCTTT. It encodes CASSLQGLLNTEAFF.

This clonotype was seen repeatedly, ten times or more. The gene calls are TRBV12-3 or TRBV12-4 and TRBJ1-3; 10 nucleotides match TRBD1. With V trimmed by 3 bases and J by 4 bases, 6 bases remained unmatched. This CDR3 is built from 16 residues. This chain's CDR3 is CASSFVPTGGGNTIYF. As DNA, the CDR3 is TGTGCCAGCAGTTTCGTCCCGACAGGGGGCGGAAACACCATATATTTT.

The chain uses TRBV9 and TRBJ2-3; 13 nucleotides line up with TRBD2. Trimming took 3 bases from V and 8 from J; bases not matched to a gene: 15. Germline V CDR1 and CDR2: SGDLS, YYNGEE. The CDR3 sequence is 18 residues long. Here the CDR3 reads CASSAQGTSGEPIGTQYF. Written as DNA, the CDR3 is TGTGCCAGCAGCGCACAAGGGACTAGCGGGGAGCCCATCGGTACGCAGTATTTT.

The genes are TRBV11-2 and TRBJ2-1, with 10 bases that match TRBD2. V dropped 2 bases and J dropped 4; count of bases not matched to a gene: 5. Germline CDR1 reads SGHAT; CDR2 reads FQNNGV. This CDR3 has 16 residues. CDR3 nucleotide sequence: TGTGCCAGCAGCTTACATCTAGCGGGGGCGTACAATGAGCAGTTCTTC. It is translated as CASSLHLAGAYNEQFF.

This chain uses TRBV19 with TRBJ1-2, with TRBD1 identical over 8 bases. Germline V gene lookup returns CDR1 LNHDA and CDR2 SQIVND (reference sequence). The CDR3 has 16 amino acids. V shed 7 bases, J shed 8 bases, and the junction held 18 bases outside the gene matches. This CDR3 reads CASKRDRGGSALGYTF. Here the CDR3 DNA reads TGTGCCAGTAAAAGAGACAGGGGTGGTAGCGCTTTGGGCTACACCTTC.

The table lists this clonotype with a few counts. The V and J genes are TRBV4-3 and TRBJ1-1, with D uncertain. V lost 0 bases, J lost 3 bases, and 8 bases lay in between. CDR3 size: 14 residues. Germline V gene lookup returns CDR1 LGHNA and CDR2 YSLEER. CDR3 sequence reads: CASSQDTRDTEAFF. The CDR3 DNA reads TGCGCCAGCAGCCAAGATACGAGAGACACTGAAGCTTTCTTT.

This CDR3 is CASSGSAGVGPQHF. The CDR3 nucleotides read TGTGCCAGCAGCGGATCGGCAGGAGTCGGTCCCCAGCATTTT. J is TRBJ1-5 and V is TRBV9; no definite D call. The CDR3 extends over 14 amino acids. Trimming cost V 3 bases and J 10 bases, with 17 bases left between them. The germline gives CDR1 SGDLS, CDR2 YYNGEE.

The chain couples TRBV12-3 or TRBV12-4 to TRBJ2-7, with 7 bases identical to TRBD2. The CDR3 is 11 residues long. The V segment lost 5 bases and the J segment 9 bases; nucleotides outside the gene matches: 4. CDR3 DNA sequence: TGTGCCAGCAGTGCGGGGGTCGGGCAGTACTTC. Amino acids: CASSAGVGQYF.